This T cell receptor (beta chain) originates from a study of shared clonotypes between healthy human individuals. Using immunoSEQ multiplex PCR, the repertoire was profiled, and TCRdb retains in-frame clones only, with some absent. The sample lists around 2.5 million clones; over 85% were seen once. The CDR3 is made up of 15 amino acids. Trimming took 3 bases from V and 5 from J, leaving 14 bases between them. Germline-derived CDR1 and CDR2 are MDHEN and SYDVKM. Sequenced sample: naive CD4+ T cells from PBMCs. Subset indicated: CD45RA+ positively selected. The receptor's source is a man between 18 and 29 years old in good health. Some clones in this sample may be carry-over from other donors' samples. V usage is TRBV28 and J usage is TRBJ2-1, with D perhaps being TRBD1 or TRBD2 (5 bases each). CDR3 sequence: CASSLPGTGHNEQFF. For the CDR3, the DNA is TGTGCCAGCAGTTTGCCAGGGACGGGTCACAATGAGCAGTTCTTC.